The 26 T cell receptor beta chains reported below all come from one sample, sequenced in a study of CD4 T cells in relation to SARS-CoV-2 and coronaviruses. Assay: immunoSEQ multiplex PCR; the TCRdb copy retains only in-frame clones and omits some. The sample shows about 35,000 clones, around three quarters of them seen only once. No antigen has been identified for these receptors. Specimen: memory CD4+ T cells from PBMCs, cultured in vitro. The receptors were sampled from an adult with COVID-19.

The genes are TRBV5-1 and TRBJ2-1; D uncertain. The CDR3 runs to 14 residues. V lost 4 bases to trimming and J lost 0 bases, with 8 bases between them. The germline V gene has CDR1 SGHRS and CDR2 YFSETQ. CDR3 DNA sequence: TGCGCCAGCAGCCGCCTGACCTCCTACAATGAGCAGTTCTTC. Translating gives CASSRLTSYNEQFF.

This chain connects TRBV7-8 to TRBJ2-1; a possible D gene is TRBD2 (6 bases). The CDR3 has 18 residues. Germline V lookup: CDR1 SGHVS, CDR2 FQNEAQ. The V end was cut by 3 bases, the J end by 4 bases, with 22 bases between. CDR3 sequence: CASSFEQWTNTPYNEQFF. The DNA for the CDR3 is TGTGCCAGCAGCTTCGAACAATGGACTAACACCCCTTACAATGAGCAGTTCTTC.

This clone was recorded once. The V call is TRBV25-1, the J call TRBJ2-3; maybe TRBD2 (6 bases). V gave up 4 bases and J gave up 2 bases, with 16 bases separating them. This CDR3 region has 16 residues. Germline CDR1 is MGHDK and CDR2 is SYGVNS. DNA for the CDR3: TGTGCCAGCAGTGCACTCACGGGACTCGCCACAGATACGCAGTATTTT. Translation gives CASSALTGLATDTQYF.

The chain joins TRBV10-3 to TRBJ1-6, with a possible D match to TRBD1 (5 bases). V was trimmed by 6 bases and J by 6 bases, leaving 9 bases between them. The CDR3 length is 13 residues. Germline lookup yields CDR1 ENHRY and CDR2 SYGVKD. The DNA for the CDR3 is TGTGCCATCAGGGGGGATTTTAATTCACCCCTCCACTTT. Its protein product is CAIRGDFNSPLHF.

J is TRBJ1-5 and V is TRBV4-2; D is unresolved. Between the trimmed V and J ends, which lost 1 base and 8 bases, there was a span of 12 bases. CDR1 LGHNA and CDR2 YNFKEQ come from the germline V gene. This CDR3 region has 14 residues. The CDR3 spells CASSQGRVGEPQHF. The CDR3 DNA is TGTGCCAGCAGCCAAGGAAGGGTAGGAGAGCCCCAGCATTTT.

The chain combines TRBV4-3 with TRBJ2-5; D is perhaps TRBD2 (6 bases). Germline CDR1 is LGHNA and CDR2 is YSLEER. This CDR3 has 16 residues. V shed 0 bases and J shed 1 base, with 12 bases lying between them. CDR3 loop: CASSQDGRGTQETQYF. The CDR3 DNA is TGCGCCAGCAGCCAAGATGGGCGGGGAACCCAAGAGACCCAGTACTTC.

V usage is TRBV6-6 and J usage is TRBJ2-6, with TRBD1 identical over 7 bases. Germline V gene data show CDR1 as MNHNY and CDR2 as SVGAGI (reference sequence). The length of the CDR3 is 13 residues. With V trimmed by 11 bases and J by 2 bases, 3 bases remained unmatched. CDR3 in DNA: TGTGCCCTAGGGACAGCTGGGGCCAACGTCCTGACTTTC. This gives the protein CALGTAGANVLTF.

The CDR3 DNA reads as TGCAGCGGGAGGGCCATGGCAGATACGCAGTATTTT. Residues: CSGRAMADTQYF. The J gene is TRBJ2-3, the V gene TRBV29-1, with D maybe TRBD2 (6 bases). Germline CDR1 is SQVTM and CDR2 is ANQGSEA. V shed 7 bases and J shed 4 bases, with 12 bases lying between them. CDR3 size: 12 residues.

The chain links TRBV3-1 (or the pseudogene TRBV3-2) to TRBJ2-3; D may be TRBD2 (5 bases). The CDR3 has 13 amino acids. Per germline, CDR1 LGHDT and CDR2 YNNKEL (reference sequence). V lost 2 bases and J 9 bases, leaving 12 bases between the germline ends. In DNA, the CDR3 is TGTGCCAGCAGCCAACGGACTCCCTCGACGCAGTATTTT. Amino acids: CASSQRTPSTQYF.

J is TRBJ2-1 and V is TRBV9; D call uncertain. V was clipped by 3 bases and J by 3 bases, with 16 bases between them. The CDR3 runs 16 residues. Germline loops: CDR1 SGDLS, CDR2 YYNGEE. The CDR3 region is CASSGLSGGGYNEQFF. The CDR3 DNA reads as TGTGCCAGCAGCGGGCTATCGGGCGGTGGCTACAATGAGCAGTTCTTC.

This chain uses TRBV7-5 with TRBJ2-5; TRBD2 was called by the table and not checked on the DNA. TRBV7-5 is a recognized pseudogene. The CDR3 runs 16 residues. The CDR3 sequence: CARSCGLAGTQETQYF. For the CDR3, the DNA is TGTGCCAGAAGCTGTGGACTAGCGGGAACCCAAGAGACCCAGTACTTC.

This clone was picked up a small number of times. The chain joins TRBV6-6 to TRBJ2-1, with TRBD2 identical over 11 bases. CDR1 and CDR2 from the germline V gene are MNHNY and SVGAGI (reference sequence). V shed 5 bases and J 2 bases; nucleotides not matched to a gene: 17. The CDR3 spans 20 residues. The CDR3 DNA follows: TGTGCCAGCAGTCACCAAAGGACTGAACGGGGACTAGCGGCCTACAATGAGCAGTTCTTC. It encodes CASSHQRTERGLAAYNEQFF.

The chain couples TRBV28 to TRBJ1-5; D remains ambiguous. Trimming took 2 bases from V and 0 from J, leaving 8 bases between them. CDR3 size: 15 residues. The germline V gene encodes CDR1 MDHEN and CDR2 SYDVKM. This CDR3 reads CASSLDTISNQPQHF. The CDR3 DNA reads as TGTGCCAGCAGTTTAGACACCATTAGCAATCAGCCCCAGCATTTT.

V gene TRBV5-1 combines with J gene TRBJ2-1; the match to TRBD2 covers 16 bases. CDR1 and CDR2 (germline): SGHRS, YFSETQ. The CDR3 is 17 residues long. V shed 0 bases and J 7 bases; nucleotides not matched to a gene: 4. CDR3 sequence: CASSLARGLAGGNEQFF. DNA of the CDR3: TGCGCCAGCAGCTTGGCGCGGGGACTAGCGGGAGGGAATGAGCAGTTCTTC.

The V and J genes are TRBV18 and TRBJ2-7, with D uncertain. CDR3 size: 11 residues. Trimming left V 6 bases short and J 2 bases short, with 5 bases between. Germline CDR1 reads KGHSH; CDR2 reads LQKENI. The DNA for the CDR3 is TGTGCCAGCTCCGCCGCCTACGAGCAGTACTTC. Its translation: CASSAAYEQYF.

For the CDR3, the DNA is TGTGCCAGCAGTGAATTGTCCGGGGAGCTGTTTTTT. Its protein is CASSELSGELFF. The V call is TRBV2, the J call TRBJ2-2; D unresolved. CDR3 length: 12 residues. From germline, CDR1 is SNHLY and CDR2 FYNNEI. Between the trimmed V and J ends, which lost 2 bases and 6 bases, there was a span of 4 bases.

CDR3 sequence reads: CASSQERVAAGRNEQFF. The CDR3 nucleotides read TGCGCCAGCAGCCAAGAAAGGGTCGCCGCGGGCCGGAATGAGCAGTTCTTC. The rearrangement links TRBV4-3 to TRBJ2-1; D is perhaps TRBD2 (5 bases). V lost 0 bases and J lost 7, with 19 bases in between. Germline assignment: CDR1 LGHNA and CDR2 YSLEER. There are 17 residues in the CDR3.

This clone was recorded only once. V usage is TRBV29-1 and J usage is TRBJ2-5; 7 positions match TRBD1. CDR3 length equals 17 residues. The germline V gene encodes CDR1 SQVTM and CDR2 ANQGSEA. With V trimmed by 6 bases and J by 1 base, 17 bases remained unmatched. In DNA form, the CDR3 reads TGCAGCGTCTTCTCCAGACAGGGTAGGGGAGTCCAAGAGACCCAGTACTTC. Protein product: CSVFSRQGRGVQETQYF.

Here the CDR3 reads CASSSDREAGELFF. The CDR3, as DNA: TGTGCCAGCAGCTCCGACAGGGAGGCCGGGGAGCTGTTTTTT. This chain joins TRBV7-9 and TRBJ2-2; TRBD1 might be the D (7 bases). Germline-derived CDR1 and CDR2 are SEHNR and FQNEAQ (reference sequence). Trimming removed 4 bases at V and 6 bases at J, with 12 bases between. The CDR3 is 14 amino acids.

The gene calls are TRBV7-9 and TRBJ2-1, with 9 bases identical to TRBD1. Germline V gene sequence: CDR1 SEHNR, CDR2 FQNEAQ (reference sequence). CDR3 length: 15 amino acids. J lost 5 bases, V lost 6 bases, and 8 bases had no gene match. CDR3 residues: CASRDTGGPNNEQFF. In nucleotides, the CDR3 is TGTGCCAGCAGGGACACAGGGGGCCCAAACAATGAGCAGTTCTTC.

The J gene is TRBJ2-7, the V gene TRBV6-5, with 12 bases that match TRBD2. The V gene's germline CDR1 is MNHEY and CDR2 SVGAGI. This CDR3 region has 15 residues. V dropped 6 bases and J dropped 2; count of bases not matched to a gene: 5. The CDR3 sequence: CASRKLAGGTYEQYF. CDR3 DNA: TGTGCCAGCAGAAAACTAGCGGGAGGCACCTACGAGCAGTACTTC.

The chain links TRBV11-3 to TRBJ2-2, with D possibly TRBD2 on 5 matching bases. Trimming stripped 1 base from V and 4 bases from J, with 7 bases between. Germline loops: CDR1 SGHNT, CDR2 YENEEA. The CDR3 totals 14 residues. The DNA for the CDR3 is TGTGCCAGCAGCTTAGTAAGCGGCACCGGGGAGCTGTTTTTT. It specifies CASSLVSGTGELFF.

The chain joins TRBV19 to TRBJ2-3, with 7 bases fitting TRBD2. Germline CDR1 LNHDA, CDR2 SQIVND (reference sequence). The CDR3 has 13 amino acids. V trimming: 3 bases; J trimming: 5 bases; junction bases outside the gene matches: 2. CDR3 nucleotide sequence: TGTGCCAGTAGTATCCTAGCGGAAGATACGCAGTATTTT. Encoded protein: CASSILAEDTQYF.

V usage is TRBV6-5 and J usage is TRBJ1-6; weak D call: TRBD1 (5 bases). V was cut by 7 bases and J by 7 bases, with 8 bases left in between. Germline V gives CDR1 MNHEY, CDR2 SVGAGI. This CDR3 is built from 12 residues. In DNA, the CDR3 is TGTGCCAGCATCGGGGCAAATTCACCCCTCCACTTT. This encodes CASIGANSPLHF.

V usage is TRBV6-4 and J usage is TRBJ2-3, with 8 bases aligning to TRBD2. With V trimmed by 3 bases and J by 1 base, 0 bases remained unmatched. Germline CDR1 reads MRHNA; CDR2 reads SNTAGT. This CDR3 spans 14 amino acids. This CDR3 reads CASSEAGGTDTQYF. In nucleotides, the CDR3 is TGTGCCAGCAGTGAAGCGGGAGGCACAGATACGCAGTATTTT.

The chain recombines TRBV7-2 with TRBJ2-1; possibly TRBD1 or TRBD2 for D (5 bases each). V was clipped by 4 bases and J by 10 bases, with 11 bases between them. This CDR3 region has 12 residues. Germline CDR1 and CDR2: SGHTA and FQGNSA. CDR3 sequence reads: CASSSTGREQFF. In nucleotides, the CDR3 is TGTGCCAGCAGCTCCACGGGGCGAGAGCAGTTCTTC.